Listed below are T cell receptor beta chains from one sample, sequenced in a study of T-cell memory formation after mild COVID-19. TCRdb independently ran MiXCR on the 5' RACE reads; one entry per CDR3 protein. The sample has roughly 600,000 distinct CDR3 sequences; over 15% are singletons. Sequencing input: PBMCs or a T cell subset sorted from them (not recorded which). The receptor source for this set is an adult woman who had mild COVID-19 (a few samples of this study predate the infection). Cell type and time point are not known. The CDR3 runs from the conserved cysteine through the conserved F or W. A D gene is named only where the DNA matches it firmly. The size of a clone is reported for some rows only, either as once, few or many, or as a class for expanded clones.

j_call	clone_size	v_call	d_call	cdr3_nt	cdr3_aa
TRBJ1-6	few	TRBV2	TRBD1	TGTGCCAGCAGTGCACAGGGGGCAGGGAATTCACCCCTCCACTTT	CASSAQGAGNSPLHF
TRBJ1-6	many	TRBV7-2	-	TGTGCCAGCAGCTTAAATACAGGGATTAATTCACCCCTCCACTTT	CASSLNTGINSPLHF
TRBJ1-1	-	TRBV19	-	TGTGCCAGTAGTATTACGTTAGGGGCGATGAACACTGAAGCTTTCTTT	CASSITLGAMNTEAFF
TRBJ2-3	-	TRBV4-1	TRBD2	TGCGCCAGCAGCCAAGCCATCGGGGAGCGGGGGGGTCACGCAGATACGCAGTATTTT	CASSQAIGERGGHADTQYF
TRBJ1-5	-	TRBV6-2/TRBV6-3	-	TGTGCCAGCAGTTACGGGGGTACAGGTCAGCCCCAGCATTTT	CASSYGGTGQPQHF
TRBJ2-5	few	TRBV28	TRBD2	TGTGCCAGCAGTTTATCACTAGCGGGAGTAAGGGAGACCCAGTACTTC	CASSLSLAGVRETQYF
TRBJ1-1	few	TRBV19	-	TGTGCCAGTAGTCCGTATCCGACGGACATGAACACTGAAGCTTTCTTT	CASSPYPTDMNTEAFF
TRBJ2-7	-	TRBV7-8	TRBD1	TGTGCCAGCAGCCAACGGGTCGACAGGGGTTACCCCAGCGAGCAGTACTTC	CASSQRVDRGYPSEQYF
TRBJ2-1	-	TRBV7-3	-	TGTGCCAGCAGCTCCCCCCGGATAGGGGGCAATGAGCAGTTCTTC	CASSSPRIGGNEQFF
TRBJ1-2	few	TRBV4-3	TRBD1	TGCGCCAGCAGCCAGGGGGACAGGGTAGGCGATGGCTACACCTTC	CASSQGDRVGDGYTF
TRBJ1-2	few	TRBV27	-	TGTGCCAGCAGTCTCCGGGACACACCGTATGGCTACACCTTC	CASSLRDTPYGYTF
TRBJ2-2	few	TRBV5-1	TRBD1	TGCGCCAGCAGCGTCACAGGGGGCCCGCTACTTACCGGGGAGCTGTTTTTT	CASSVTGGPLLTGELFF
TRBJ1-5	-	TRBV12-3/TRBV12-4	-	TGTGCCAGCAGTGGACACCAAAGGGGTTATAGCAATCAGCCCCAGCATTTT	CASSGHQRGYSNQPQHF
TRBJ2-5	few	TRBV4-2	TRBD2	TGTGCCAGCAGCCAAACTCTAGCGGGAGACCTGGGGGAGACCCAGTACTTC	CASSQTLAGDLGETQYF
TRBJ2-3	many	TRBV4-3	TRBD2	TGCGCCAGCAGCCAATTGGCGGGAGGAAGCACAGATACGCAGTATTTT	CASSQLAGGSTDTQYF
TRBJ2-3	-	TRBV11-2	-	TGTGCCAGCGTCCTCCTAGCTCTTAGCACAGATACGCAGTATTTT	CASVLLALSTDTQYF
TRBJ2-7	many	TRBV20-1	-	TGCAGTGCCCTCCAGCTGGTCTCCTACGAGCAGTACTTC	CSALQLVSYEQYF
TRBJ2-7	-	TRBV28	TRBD2	TGTGCCACAAGGACTAGCGGGAGAGGGTACGAGCAGTACTTC	CATRTSGRGYEQYF
TRBJ2-7	-	TRBV28	-	TGTGCCACCAAAGGGACATTGGGCTACTACGAGCAGTACTTC	CATKGTLGYYEQYF
TRBJ2-3	-	TRBV7-9	TRBD2	TGTGCCAGCAGCCCTCGACTAGCGGGAGGGCCGGGGCAGTATTTT	CASSPRLAGGPGQYF
TRBJ2-7	few	TRBV5-1	-	TGCGCCAGCAGCTTCTCAGGGGGGCCCTTCGACGAGCAGTACTTC	CASSFSGGPFDEQYF
TRBJ2-7	many	TRBV9	TRBD2	TGTGCCAGCAGCGCTGAACCGGGACTAGCCTACGAGCAGTACTTC	CASSAEPGLAYEQYF
TRBJ2-1	-	TRBV24-1	TRBD2	TGTGCCATCTCCCCGCGGGGGGGTTACAATGAGCAGTTCTTC	CAISPRGGYNEQFF
TRBJ2-7	many	TRBV4-1	TRBD1	TGCGCCAGCAGCCAGCATACAGGGGGCGACACCTACGAGCAGTACTTC	CASSQHTGGDTYEQYF
TRBJ1-6	few	TRBV9	-	TGTGCCAGCAGCCCCCCTGGAGGGGAGGTGACACCCCTCCACTTT	CASSPPGGEVTPLHF
TRBJ1-5	-	TRBV6-1	TRBD1	TGTGCCAGCAACTCACCGGGACAGCCTTGGCATTTT	CASNSPGQPWHF